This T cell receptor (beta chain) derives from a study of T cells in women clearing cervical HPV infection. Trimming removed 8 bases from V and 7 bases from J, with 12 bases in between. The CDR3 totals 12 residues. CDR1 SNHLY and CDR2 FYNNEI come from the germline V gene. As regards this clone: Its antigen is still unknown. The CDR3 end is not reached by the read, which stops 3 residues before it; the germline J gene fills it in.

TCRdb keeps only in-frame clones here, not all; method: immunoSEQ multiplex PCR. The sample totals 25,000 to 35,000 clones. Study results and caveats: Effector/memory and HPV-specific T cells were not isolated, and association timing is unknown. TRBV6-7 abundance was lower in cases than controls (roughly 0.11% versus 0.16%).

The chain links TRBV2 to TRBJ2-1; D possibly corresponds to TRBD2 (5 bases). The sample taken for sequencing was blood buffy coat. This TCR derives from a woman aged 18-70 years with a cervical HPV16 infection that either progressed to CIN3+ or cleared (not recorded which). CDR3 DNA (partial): TGTGCCAGCCTTAGCGTGGGGAATGAG. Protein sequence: CASLSVGNE. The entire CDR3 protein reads CASLSVGNEQFF.